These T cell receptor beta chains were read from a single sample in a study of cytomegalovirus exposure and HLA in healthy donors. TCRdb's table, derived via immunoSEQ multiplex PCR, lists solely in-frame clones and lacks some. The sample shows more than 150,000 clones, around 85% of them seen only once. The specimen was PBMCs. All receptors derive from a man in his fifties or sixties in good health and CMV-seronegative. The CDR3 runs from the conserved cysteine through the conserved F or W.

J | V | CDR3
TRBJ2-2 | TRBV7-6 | CASSLGGRGLVGELFF
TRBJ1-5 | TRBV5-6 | CASSLSGYSNQPQHF
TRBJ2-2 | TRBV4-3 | CASSQDLGGTGELFF
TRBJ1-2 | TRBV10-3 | CAIHAGKSDGYTF
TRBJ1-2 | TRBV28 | CASSLAASGYTF
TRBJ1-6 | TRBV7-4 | CASSLSFRRLTNSPLHF
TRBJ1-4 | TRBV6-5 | CASSRTGSTNEKLFF
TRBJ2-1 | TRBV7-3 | CASSLGQGSYNEQFF
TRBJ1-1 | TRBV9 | CASSPPGTGVNTEAFF
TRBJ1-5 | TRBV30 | CAWRGAGGPNQPQHF
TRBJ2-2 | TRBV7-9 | CASSLISYTGELFF
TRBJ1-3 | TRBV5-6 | CASSLEAGVTSGNTIYF
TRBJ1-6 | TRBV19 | CASTPNTGQALHF